These 24 T cell receptor beta chains originate from one sample sequenced in a study of blood T cell repertoires in COVID-19. TCRdb's copy holds only in-frame clones and misses some; the assay was immunoSEQ multiplex PCR. The sample consists of over 45,000 clones, approximately 80% of them appearing once. Sequenced material: peripheral blood. Receptors were obtained from a human donor with active or convalescent COVID-19. The donor label of this sample is uncertain.

The CDR3 DNA is TGTGCCAGCAGCTTCACTGGGAGGGAAGATACGCAGTATTTT. Translation gives CASSFTGREDTQYF. The rearrangement uses TRBV5-4 and TRBJ2-3, with 7 bases that match TRBD2. This CDR3 has 14 residues. V was pared by 2 bases and J by 5 bases, with 5 bases of the junction left unmatched. CDR1 is SGHNT and CDR2 is YYREEE in the germline V gene (reference sequence). Together with reference TRBV5-4 and TRBJ2-3, the CDR3 gives the full variable domain: ETGVTQSPTHLIKTRGQQVTLRCSSQSGHNTVSWYQQALGQGPQFIFQYYREEENGRGNFPPRFSGLQFPNYSSELNVNALELDDSALYLCASSFTGREDTQYFGPGTRLTVL.

V gene TRBV7-3 combines with J gene TRBJ1-2, with 7 bases identical to TRBD1. This CDR3 has 18 amino acids. Germline V lookup: CDR1 SGHTA, CDR2 FQGTGA. V shed 0 bases and J 6 bases; nucleotides not matched to a gene: 16. The CDR3 loop reads CASSLTSRVTGEKNGYTF. Here the CDR3 DNA reads TGTGCCAGCAGCTTAACTTCACGGGTTACAGGGGAAAAGAATGGCTACACCTTC.

CDR3 in DNA: TGCGCCAGCAGGCTAGCGGGAGAATACAATGAGCAGTTCTTC. As protein: CASRLAGEYNEQFF. This chain links TRBV5-1 with TRBJ2-1, with 10 positions matching TRBD2. Germline V gene data show CDR1 as SGHRS and CDR2 as YFSETQ. CDR3 size: 14 residues. Trimming took 5 bases from V and 4 from J; bases not matched to a gene: 3.

The rearrangement links TRBV12-3 or TRBV12-4 to TRBJ1-6; D is perhaps TRBD1 (5 bases). Trimming removed 3 bases from V and 7 bases from J, with 7 bases in between. This CDR3 spans 13 amino acids. CDR3 region: CASSLGGNSPLHF. CDR3 coding DNA: TGTGCCAGCAGTTTGGGGGGGAATTCACCCCTCCACTTT.

V is TRBV7-3 and J is TRBJ2-1, with 7 bases fitting TRBD1. The CDR3 length is 15 residues. The junction had 5 bases not matched to a gene; V was cut back by 5 bases and J by 1 base. Per the germline V gene, CDR1 is SGHTA and CDR2 is FQGTGA. CDR3 nucleotides: TGTGCCAGCAGCACACAGGGGTTATCCTACAATGAGCAGTTCTTC. It encodes CASSTQGLSYNEQFF.

This chain uses TRBV24-1 with TRBJ2-3; 10 nucleotides match TRBD2. The ends lost 0 bases at V and 5 bases at J; junction bases unmatched: 10. CDR3 length equals 18 residues. CDR1 KGHDR and CDR2 SFDVKD come from the germline V gene. CDR3 bases: TGTGCCACCAGTGATTTGGGCGCTAGCGGGGGAGTGGGAGATACGCAGTATTTT. It yields the protein CATSDLGASGGVGDTQYF.

The V call is TRBV28, the J call TRBJ2-3; unclear D gene. The CDR3 extends over 11 amino acids. From germline, CDR1 is MDHEN and CDR2 SYDVKM. V was pared by 5 bases and J by 5 bases, with 5 bases between. The CDR3 sequence: CASSPLDTQYF. In nucleotides, the CDR3 is TGTGCCAGCAGTCCATTAGATACGCAGTATTTT.

This clone has a single count. The chain combines TRBV6-2 or TRBV6-3 with TRBJ2-5; 7 bases fit TRBD2. In germline, CDR1 is MNHEY, CDR2 SVGEGT. V was clipped by 2 bases and J by 2 bases; unmatched bases: 2. The CDR3 length is 14 residues. CDR3 coding DNA: TGTGCCAGCAGTTACGGGGGGGAACAAGAGACCCAGTACTTC. Protein sequence: CASSYGGEQETQYF.

The chain links TRBV21-1 to TRBJ2-5; the D call in the table, TRBD2, was not verified against the DNA. TRBV21-1 is shown as a pseudogene. The CDR3 is 13 residues long. This CDR3 reads CASTTPGGETQYF. CDR3 DNA: TGTGCCAGCACCACTCCCGGCGGGGAGACCCAGTACTTC.

This CDR3 is CASSQDWVGQVYGYTF. Written as DNA, the CDR3 is TGCGCCAGCAGCCAAGATTGGGTGGGACAGGTCTATGGCTACACCTTC. The chain carries TRBV4-3 and TRBJ1-2, with TRBD1 matching over 8 bases. From germline, CDR1 is LGHNA and CDR2 YSLEER. V lost 0 bases and J lost 4; bases outside the gene matches: 7. The CDR3 is 16 residues long.

V gene TRBV7-9 combines with J gene TRBJ1-6, with 11 bases aligning to TRBD1. Germline CDR1 is SEHNR and CDR2 is FQNEAQ (reference sequence). After removal of 6 bases from V and 9 bases from J, the junction contained 1 base not matched to a gene. This CDR3 comprises 13 residues. The CDR3 sequence: CASRGQGVSPLHF. Written as DNA, the CDR3 is TGTGCCAGCAGGGGACAGGGGGTTTCACCCCTCCACTTT.

The genes are TRBV29-1 and TRBJ1-2; 7 nucleotides line up with TRBD1. J was trimmed by 9 bases and V by 7 bases; bases with no gene match: 11. The CDR3 length is 12 residues. CDR1 and CDR2 (germline): SQVTM, ANQGSEA. CDR3 in DNA: TGCAGCGCCGCCCCACAGGGGCATAGCTACACCTTC. It is translated as CSAAPQGHSYTF.

J is TRBJ2-5 and V is TRBV4-1; D is undetermined. CDR1 and CDR2 (germline): MGHRA, YSYEKL. The germline V and J ends were trimmed by 0 bases and 2 bases, with 7 bases remaining between them. The CDR3 spans 14 residues. The CDR3 is CASSQELEQETQYF. The CDR3, as DNA: TGCGCCAGCAGCCAAGAGTTAGAACAAGAGACCCAGTACTTC.

V and J are TRBV9 and TRBJ2-2; possible D gene TRBD1, 5 bases. CDR1 and CDR2 (germline): SGDLS, YYNGEE. V was trimmed by 6 bases and J by 0 bases, leaving 9 bases between them. This CDR3 region has 14 residues. This chain's CDR3 is CASTAGTNTGELFF. As DNA, the CDR3 is TGTGCCAGCACCGCAGGGACGAACACCGGGGAGCTGTTTTTT. The whole variable domain, filled in from reference TRBV9 and TRBJ2-2, reads DSGVTQTPKHLITATGQRVTLRCSPRSGDLSVYWYQQSLDQGLQFLIQYYNGEERAKGNILERFSAQQFPDLHSELNLSSLELGDSALYFCASTAGTNTGELFFGEGSRLTVL.

J is TRBJ2-7 and V is TRBV19, with 13 nucleotides matching TRBD2. In germline, CDR1 is LNHDA, CDR2 SQIVND (reference sequence). V lost 5 bases to trimming and J lost 3 bases; unmatched junction nucleotides: 7. The CDR3 contains 16 residues. CDR3 coding DNA: TGTGCCAGTAGTTTTGGACTAGCGGGAGAGGGCTACGAGCAGTACTTC. This sequence encodes CASSFGLAGEGYEQYF. Combining the CDR3 with reference TRBV19 and TRBJ2-7 gives the whole variable domain DGGITQSPKYLFRKEGQNVTLSCEQNLNHDAMYWYRQDPGQGLRLIYYSQIVNDFQKGDIAEGYSVSREKKESFPLTVTSAQKNPTAFYLCASSFGLAGEGYEQYFGPGTRLTVT.

The table lists this clone with a few counts. The chain recombines TRBV19 with TRBJ2-7; D possibly corresponds to TRBD2 (6 bases). V gave up 6 bases and J gave up 6 bases, with 15 bases separating them. Looked up from germline, CDR1 is LNHDA and CDR2 is SQIVND (reference sequence). CDR3 length: 13 amino acids. CDR3 sequence reads: CASSPLTRSEQYF. Written as DNA, the CDR3 is TGTGCCAGTAGCCCTTTGACTAGATCCGAGCAGTACTTC.

This clone was seen just once. The rearrangement links TRBV24-1 to TRBJ2-3; 10 bases are a match to TRBD1. The germline V gene encodes CDR1 KGHDR and CDR2 SFDVKD. The J segment lost 3 bases and the V segment lost 4 bases, leaving 9 bases of the junction unmatched. This CDR3 contains 17 residues. This CDR3 reads CATSDPTGGPETDTQYF. The CDR3 DNA is TGTGCCACCAGTGACCCGACAGGGGGCCCGGAAACAGATACGCAGTATTTT.

The rearrangement joins TRBV19 to TRBJ2-5; 7 bases are shared with TRBD2. Trimming removed 5 bases from V and 2 bases from J; junction bases left unmatched: 8. This CDR3 is 15 amino acids long. Germline V gene sequence: CDR1 LNHDA, CDR2 SQIVND (reference sequence). CDR3 amino acids: CASSVYRTRQETQYF. DNA for the CDR3: TGTGCCAGTAGTGTATATCGGACTAGGCAAGAGACCCAGTACTTC.

The rearrangement joins TRBV29-1 to TRBJ1-2, with 8 bases lining up with TRBD1. Per the germline V gene, CDR1 is SQVTM and CDR2 is ANQGSEA. This CDR3 comprises 12 residues. V shed 4 bases, J shed 3 bases, and the junction held 1 base outside the gene matches. The CDR3 spells CSVATGDYGYTF. CDR3 DNA: TGCAGCGTTGCGACAGGGGACTATGGCTACACCTTC.

The chain carries TRBV7-2 and TRBJ2-2; D is possibly TRBD1 (6 bases). Between the trimmed V and J ends, which lost 7 bases and 12 bases, there was a span of 24 bases. There are 15 residues in the CDR3. The germline gives CDR1 SGHTA, CDR2 FQGNSA. The CDR3 protein is CASIPGQGPRVKLFF. The DNA of the CDR3 is TGTGCCAGCATCCCGGGGCAGGGGCCCCGGGTTAAGCTGTTTTTT.

This chain links TRBV29-1 with TRBJ2-7, with 12 bases aligning to TRBD2. After removal of 3 bases from V and 3 bases from J, the junction contained 3 bases not matched to a gene. This CDR3 has 14 amino acids. The germline V gene has CDR1 SQVTM and CDR2 ANQGSEA. The CDR3 spells CSVDRLAGDYEQYF. In DNA form, the CDR3 reads TGCAGCGTTGACAGACTAGCGGGAGACTACGAGCAGTACTTC.

The table lists this clone with a few counts. The genes are TRBV6-6 and TRBJ1-4, with D perhaps TRBD1 (5 bases). Germline CDR1 and CDR2: MNHNY and SVGAGI (reference sequence). Trimming stripped 5 bases from V and 4 bases from J, with 17 bases between. The CDR3 extends over 16 amino acids. The CDR3 sequence: CASSPPSRGVNEKLFF. As DNA, the CDR3 is TGTGCCAGCAGTCCACCGAGTAGGGGTGTTAATGAAAAACTGTTTTTT.

This clone occurred once. The chain links TRBV19 to TRBJ1-4; TRBD1 matches at 8 bases. Trimming at V came to 5 bases and at J to 6 bases, leaving 5 bases not matched to a gene. Germline V gene sequence: CDR1 LNHDA, CDR2 SQIVND (reference sequence). The CDR3 has 14 amino acids. In DNA, the CDR3 is TGTGCCAGTAGTCACTCAGGGGGCGATGAAAAACTGTTTTTT. It encodes CASSHSGGDEKLFF. The variable domain in full, completed from reference TRBV19 and TRBJ1-4, reads DGGITQSPKYLFRKEGQNVTLSCEQNLNHDAMYWYRQDPGQGLRLIYYSQIVNDFQKGDIAEGYSVSREKKESFPLTVTSAQKNPTAFYLCASSHSGGDEKLFFGSGTQLSVL.

The chain couples TRBV25-1 to TRBJ1-4, with 7 bases aligning to TRBD1. Germline V gene lookup returns CDR1 MGHDK and CDR2 SYGVNS. CDR3 length equals 13 residues. After removal of 9 bases from V and 6 bases from J, the junction contained 7 bases not matched to a gene. The CDR3: CASTEQGYEKLFF. The CDR3 nucleotides read TGTGCCAGTACGGAACAGGGGTATGAAAAACTGTTTTTT.